The 17 T cell receptor beta chains reported below all come from one sample, sequenced in a study of CD8 T cells in Susac syndrome. RNA amounts of about 0.5 to 1 ug underwent reverse transcription with random hexamers. TCRdb re-derived calls from the immunoSEQ multiplex PCR reads in MiXCR, one entry per CDR3 protein. The sample has 200,000 or so distinct CDR3 sequences, almost 96% seen once. The sequenced material came from CD4+ T cells from PBMCs. The receptors were sampled from a human donor with multiple sclerosis.

The chain recombines TRBV18 with TRBJ2-5; TRBD1 matches 7 bases. V shed 6 bases, J shed 5 bases, and the junction held 15 bases outside the gene matches. The germline gives CDR1 KGHSH, CDR2 LQKENI. The CDR3 is 16 residues long. DNA of the CDR3: TGTGCCAGCTCCGAAAGGGGGCGGGCCCCCGGGGAGACCCAGTACTTC. Its translation: CASSERGRAPGETQYF.

The rearrangement uses TRBV3-1 and TRBJ2-2; 9 bases are a match to TRBD1. V shed 4 bases and J 3 bases; nucleotides not matched to a gene: 6. The V gene's germline CDR1 is LGHDT and CDR2 YNNKEL (reference sequence). The CDR3 totals 16 residues. CDR3 nucleotide sequence: TGTGCCAGCAGCCGCCTGGGACAGGGCGACACCGGGGAGCTGTTTTTT. It specifies CASSRLGQGDTGELFF.

The chain couples TRBV7-2 to TRBJ2-1; 8 bases match TRBD2. V was clipped by 6 bases and J by 4 bases; unmatched bases: 11. Germline CDR1 is SGHTA and CDR2 is FQGNSA. The CDR3 is made up of 16 amino acids. CDR3 bases: TGTGCCAGCAGATCCCCGGCGGGGGGTAGTTACAATGAGCAGTTCTTC. Translating gives CASRSPAGGSYNEQFF.

CDR3 in DNA: TGTGCCAGCAGCTTCCCTGATTCACCCCTCCACTTT. This codes for CASSFPDSPLHF. V and J are TRBV7-9 and TRBJ1-6; D is undetermined. CDR3 size: 12 residues. V was trimmed by 3 bases and J by 8 bases, leaving 5 bases between them. Looked up from germline, CDR1 is SEHNR and CDR2 is FQNEAQ (reference sequence). The variable domain in full, with the rest retrieved from reference TRBV7-9 and TRBJ1-6, is DTGVSQNPRHKITKRGQNVTFRCDPISEHNRLYWYRQTLGQGPEFLTYFQNEAQLEKSRLLSDRFSAERPKGSFSTLEIQRTEQGDSAMYLCASSFPDSPLHFGNGTRLTVT.

The J gene is TRBJ2-1, the V gene TRBV3-1; D remains unclear. This CDR3 has 13 amino acids. Germline V gene data show CDR1 as LGHDT and CDR2 as YNNKEL (reference sequence). V lost 0 bases and J lost 7, with 7 bases in between. The CDR3 sequence: CASSQDRINEQFF. In DNA form, the CDR3 reads TGTGCCAGCAGCCAAGATCGCATAAATGAGCAGTTCTTC.

The V and J genes are TRBV30 and TRBJ2-3; D may be TRBD1 or TRBD2 (5 bases each). CDR1 and CDR2 from the germline V gene are GTSNPN and SVGIG (reference sequence). Trimming removed 5 bases from V and 6 bases from J, with 15 bases in between. This CDR3 is 13 amino acids long. The CDR3 loop is CAWGTGAADTQYF. The DNA of the CDR3 is TGTGCCTGGGGGACCGGGGCGGCCGATACGCAGTATTTT. The full variable domain, its missing parts supplied by reference TRBV30 and TRBJ2-3, is SQTIHQWPATLVQPVGSPLSLECTVEGTSNPNLYWYRQAAGRGLQLLFYSVGIGQISSEVPQNLSASRPQDRQFILSSKKLLLSDSGFYLCAWGTGAADTQYFGPGTRLTVL.

The rearrangement uses TRBV5-1 and TRBJ1-1; D is ambiguous. V lost 4 bases and J lost 1, with 8 bases in between. Germline V CDR1 and CDR2: SGHRS, YFSETQ. The CDR3 sequence is 13 residues long. The CDR3, as DNA: TGCGCCAGCAGCCCGGAGGCGAACACTGAAGCTTTCTTT. Encoded protein: CASSPEANTEAFF.

The V gene is TRBV27, the J gene TRBJ2-5, with D perhaps given as TRBD1 or TRBD2 (6 bases each). Trimming removed 0 bases at V and 5 bases at J, with 13 bases between. This CDR3 spans 15 amino acids. Looked up from germline, CDR1 is MNHEY and CDR2 is SMNVEV (reference sequence). The CDR3 protein is CASSLSTGAVETQYF. The DNA of the CDR3 is TGTGCCAGCAGTTTATCGACGGGGGCAGTCGAGACCCAGTACTTC.

This chain connects TRBV5-1 to TRBJ2-5, with TRBD2 as a possible D gene (5 bases). Germline values: CDR1 SGHRS, CDR2 YFSETQ. The germline V and J ends were trimmed by 4 bases and 1 base, with 11 bases remaining between them. The CDR3 is 14 residues long. CDR3 sequence reads: CASSPTGSQETQYF. CDR3 bases: TGCGCCAGCAGCCCAACGGGGAGCCAAGAGACCCAGTACTTC.

The chain uses TRBV5-1 and TRBJ1-2; 7 bases map to TRBD1. V was pared by 0 bases and J by 4 bases, with 3 bases of the junction left unmatched. This CDR3 is 14 amino acids long. Looked up from germline, CDR1 is SGHRS and CDR2 is YFSETQ. CDR3 DNA sequence: TGCGCCAGCAGCTTGGGACAGGGAGGCTATGGCTACACCTTC. It yields the protein CASSLGQGGYGYTF.

The J gene is TRBJ2-3, the V gene TRBV7-2; 7 nucleotides match TRBD1. The CDR3 sequence is 15 residues long. The junction had 9 bases not matched to a gene; V was cut back by 5 bases and J by 4 bases. Germline CDR1 reads SGHTA; CDR2 reads FQGNSA. CDR3 nucleotides: TGTGCCAGCAGCCGACTGACAGGGACCTCAGATACGCAGTATTTT. Amino acids: CASSRLTGTSDTQYF.

The chain uses TRBV2 and TRBJ2-5, with 8 bases that match TRBD2. The CDR3 contains 13 residues. V was clipped by 7 bases and J by 7 bases; unmatched bases: 8. CDR1 is SNHLY and CDR2 is FYNNEI in the germline V gene. Written as DNA, the CDR3 is TGTGCCAGCATAGCGGGGACCCCCGGGACCCAGTACTTC. Protein sequence: CASIAGTPGTQYF.

The V gene is TRBV9, the J gene TRBJ1-1; D gene uncertain. Trimming pared 4 bases from V and 0 bases from J, leaving 16 bases between. This CDR3 has 16 residues. Per germline, CDR1 SGDLS and CDR2 YYNGEE. The CDR3 protein is CASSPVGSSMNTEAFF. In nucleotides, the CDR3 is TGTGCCAGCAGCCCAGTTGGGTCCTCAATGAACACTGAAGCTTTCTTT. Full variable domain (rest looked up from reference TRBV9 and TRBJ1-1): DSGVTQTPKHLITATGQRVTLRCSPRSGDLSVYWYQQSLDQGLQFLIQYYNGEERAKGNILERFSAQQFPDLHSELNLSSLELGDSALYFCASSPVGSSMNTEAFFGQGTRLTVV.

This clonotype was seen more than once but under ten times. The rearrangement joins TRBV7-2 to TRBJ1-5; TRBD1 aligns across 7 bases. Germline CDR1 reads SGHTA; CDR2 reads FQGNSA. J lost 5 bases, V lost 2 bases, and 0 bases had no gene match. CDR3 size: 13 residues. The CDR3 DNA reads as TGTGCCAGCAGCTTACAGGGGGATCAGCCCCAGCATTTT. This translates into CASSLQGDQPQHF.

This rearrangement joins TRBV28 to TRBJ1-6; possible D gene TRBD1, 5 bases. From germline, CDR1 is MDHEN and CDR2 SYDVKM. Between the trimmed V and J ends, which lost 5 bases and 8 bases, there was a span of 22 bases. The CDR3 contains 17 residues. The CDR3 is CASSPNGGPPSDSPLHF. The CDR3 nucleotides are TGTGCCAGCAGTCCCAATGGGGGACCTCCTTCGGATTCACCCCTCCACTTT.

The rearrangement links TRBV9 to TRBJ2-1, with a possible D match to TRBD2 (5 bases). V dropped 1 base and J dropped 8 bases, with 13 bases sitting between them. Germline V gene data show CDR1 as SGDLS and CDR2 as YYNGEE. The CDR3 loop spans 14 amino acids. CDR3 sequence: CASSVPQTGDEQFF. CDR3 nucleotides: TGTGCCAGCAGCGTACCCCAGACCGGGGATGAGCAGTTCTTC.

This chain connects TRBV6-6 to TRBJ1-5; D might be TRBD1 (5 bases). The V and J ends lost 5 bases and 3 bases respectively, with 8 bases between them. This CDR3 spans 13 amino acids. In germline, CDR1 is MNHNY, CDR2 SVGAGI (reference sequence). The CDR3 coding sequence is TGTGCCAGCAGTGAGGGACCCAATCAGCCCCAGCATTTT. Its translation is CASSEGPNQPQHF.